The 4 T cell receptor beta chains below come from one sample, sequenced in a study of T cells in tuberculosis. TCRdb's copy holds only in-frame clones and misses some; the assay was immunoSEQ multiplex PCR. The sample includes 30,000 to 40,000 clones, around 90% of them seen just once. The time point: new active TB diagnosis, blood taken before or within 7 days of starting treatment. The material was PBMCs, obtained at tuberculosis diagnosis. These TCRs come from an adult with tuberculosis.

V gene TRBV11-2 combines with J gene TRBJ1-1; 10 nucleotides agree with TRBD1. Trimming took 3 bases from V and 4 from J; bases not matched to a gene: 2. CDR1 and CDR2 (germline): SGHAT, FQNNGV. The CDR3 is 14 residues long. CDR3 protein: CASSLGQGSTEAFF. Written as DNA, the CDR3 is TGTGCCAGCAGCTTGGGACAGGGGTCCACTGAAGCTTTCTTT.

The chain carries TRBV5-1 and TRBJ1-2; tentative D call: TRBD1 (6 bases). The V end lost 0 bases, the J end lost 3 bases, and 9 bases lay between the germline ends. Per the germline V gene, CDR1 is SGHRS and CDR2 is YFSETQ. The CDR3 has 14 amino acids. CDR3 amino acids: CASSLGQVDYGYTF. CDR3 nucleotide sequence: TGCGCCAGCAGCTTGGGACAGGTGGACTATGGCTACACCTTC.

The rearrangement joins TRBV28 to TRBJ1-1; no firm D call. The CDR3 is made up of 13 amino acids. V lost 5 bases to trimming and J lost 0 bases, with 7 bases between them. Germline values: CDR1 MDHEN, CDR2 SYDVKM. The CDR3 region has the DNA TGTGCCAGCAGTCCAAATGTGAACACTGAAGCTTTCTTT. It is translated as CASSPNVNTEAFF.

The chain combines TRBV27 with TRBJ2-7; D perhaps matches TRBD1 (6 bases). Trimming removed 3 bases from V and 3 bases from J, with 21 bases in between. CDR1 is MNHEY and CDR2 is SMNVEV in the germline V gene (reference sequence). The CDR3 has 17 amino acids. This chain's CDR3 is CASSLRATKGVNYEQYF. The CDR3 DNA is TGTGCCAGCAGTTTGAGGGCAACTAAGGGGGTGAACTACGAGCAGTACTTC.